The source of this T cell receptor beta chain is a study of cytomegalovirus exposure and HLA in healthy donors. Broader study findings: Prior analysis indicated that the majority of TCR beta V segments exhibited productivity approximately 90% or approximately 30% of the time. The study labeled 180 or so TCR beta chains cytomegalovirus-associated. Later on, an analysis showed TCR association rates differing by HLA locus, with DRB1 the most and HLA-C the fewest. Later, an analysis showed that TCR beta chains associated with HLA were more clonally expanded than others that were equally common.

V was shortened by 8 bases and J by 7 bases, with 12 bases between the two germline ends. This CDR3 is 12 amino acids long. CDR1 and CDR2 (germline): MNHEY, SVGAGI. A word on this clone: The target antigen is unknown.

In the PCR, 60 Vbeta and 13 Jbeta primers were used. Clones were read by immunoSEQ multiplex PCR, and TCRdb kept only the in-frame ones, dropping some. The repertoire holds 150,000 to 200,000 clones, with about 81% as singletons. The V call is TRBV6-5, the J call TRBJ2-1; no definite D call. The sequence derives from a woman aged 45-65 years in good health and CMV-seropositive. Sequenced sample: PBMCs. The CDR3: CASSVGWNEQFF. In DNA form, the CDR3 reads TGTGCCAGCTCCGTGGGCTGGAATGAGCAGTTCTTC.